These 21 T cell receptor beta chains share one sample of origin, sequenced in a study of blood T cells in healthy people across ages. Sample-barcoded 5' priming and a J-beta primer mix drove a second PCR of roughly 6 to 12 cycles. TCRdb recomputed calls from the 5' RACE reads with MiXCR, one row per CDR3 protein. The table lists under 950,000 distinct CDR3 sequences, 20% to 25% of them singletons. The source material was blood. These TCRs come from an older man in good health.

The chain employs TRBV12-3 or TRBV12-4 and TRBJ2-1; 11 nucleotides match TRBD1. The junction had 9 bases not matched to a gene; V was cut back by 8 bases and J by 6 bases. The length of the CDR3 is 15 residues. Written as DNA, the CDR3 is TGTGCCAGCCGGAGGGGGACAGGGGGAATCAATGAGCAGTTCTTC. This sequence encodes CASRRGTGGINEQFF.

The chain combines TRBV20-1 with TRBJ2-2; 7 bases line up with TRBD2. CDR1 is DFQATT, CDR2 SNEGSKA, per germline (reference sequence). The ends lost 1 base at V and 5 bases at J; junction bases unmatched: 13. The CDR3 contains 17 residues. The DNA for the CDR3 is TGCAGTGCTAGAGTTTGGACGGGCATGGGGGGGACCGGGGAGCTGTTTTTT. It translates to CSARVWTGMGGTGELFF.

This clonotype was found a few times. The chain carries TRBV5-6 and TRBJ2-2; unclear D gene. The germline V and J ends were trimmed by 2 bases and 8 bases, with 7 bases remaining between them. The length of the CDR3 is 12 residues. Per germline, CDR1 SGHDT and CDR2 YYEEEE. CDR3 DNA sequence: TGTGCCAGCAGCTTTACGGTTGGGGAGCTGTTTTTT. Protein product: CASSFTVGELFF. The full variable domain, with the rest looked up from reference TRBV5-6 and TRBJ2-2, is DAGVTQSPTHLIKTRGQQVTLRCSPKSGHDTVSWYQQALGQGPQFIFQYYEEEERQRGNFPDRFSGHQFPNYSSELNVNALLLGDSALYLCASSFTVGELFFGEGSRLTVL.

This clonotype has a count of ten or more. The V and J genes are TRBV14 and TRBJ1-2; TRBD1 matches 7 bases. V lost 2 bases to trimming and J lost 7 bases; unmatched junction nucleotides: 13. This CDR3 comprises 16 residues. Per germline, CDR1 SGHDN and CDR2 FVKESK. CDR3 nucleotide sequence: TGTGCCAGCAGCCAATTTTCGGGTGCAGGGGGACTTGGCTACACCTTC. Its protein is CASSQFSGAGGLGYTF.

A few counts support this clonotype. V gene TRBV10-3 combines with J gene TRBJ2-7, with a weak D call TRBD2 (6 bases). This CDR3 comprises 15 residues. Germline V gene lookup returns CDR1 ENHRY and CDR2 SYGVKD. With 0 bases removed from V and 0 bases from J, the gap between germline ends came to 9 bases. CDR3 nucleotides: TGTGCCATCAGTGAGTCTACTAGCAGCTCCTACGAGCAGTACTTC. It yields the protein CAISESTSSSYEQYF.

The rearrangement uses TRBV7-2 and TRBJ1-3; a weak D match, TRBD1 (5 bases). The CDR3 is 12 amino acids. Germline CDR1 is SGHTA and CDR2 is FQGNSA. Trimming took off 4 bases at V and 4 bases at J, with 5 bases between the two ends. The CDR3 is CASSWGGNTIYF. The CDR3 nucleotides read TGTGCCAGCAGCTGGGGCGGAAACACCATATATTTT.

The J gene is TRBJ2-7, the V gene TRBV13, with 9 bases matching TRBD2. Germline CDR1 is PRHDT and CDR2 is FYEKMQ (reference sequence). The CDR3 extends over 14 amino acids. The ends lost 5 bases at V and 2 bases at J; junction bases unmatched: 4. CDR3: CASSNGLAPYEQYF. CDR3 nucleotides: TGTGCCAGCAGCAACGGACTAGCGCCCTACGAGCAGTACTTC. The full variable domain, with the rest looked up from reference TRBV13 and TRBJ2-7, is AAGVIQSPRHLIKEKRETATLKCYPIPRHDTVYWYQQGPGQDPQFLISFYEKMQSDKGSIPDRFSAQQFSDYHSELNMSSLELGDSALYFCASSNGLAPYEQYFGPGTRLTVT.

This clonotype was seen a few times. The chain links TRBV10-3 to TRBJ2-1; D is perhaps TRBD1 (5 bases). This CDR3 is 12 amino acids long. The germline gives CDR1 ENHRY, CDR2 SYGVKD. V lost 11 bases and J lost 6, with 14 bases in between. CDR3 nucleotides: TGTGCCGCTGGACAAGGGGTCAATGAGCAGTTCTTC. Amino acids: CAAGQGVNEQFF.

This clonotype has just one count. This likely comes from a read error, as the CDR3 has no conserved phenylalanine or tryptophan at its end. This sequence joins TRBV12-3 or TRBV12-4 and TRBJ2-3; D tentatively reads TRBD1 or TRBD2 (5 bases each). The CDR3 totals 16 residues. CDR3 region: CASTPLWAGSADAQYS. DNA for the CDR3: TGTGCCAGCACTCCTCTATGGGCAGGGAGTGCAGATGCGCAGTATTCC.

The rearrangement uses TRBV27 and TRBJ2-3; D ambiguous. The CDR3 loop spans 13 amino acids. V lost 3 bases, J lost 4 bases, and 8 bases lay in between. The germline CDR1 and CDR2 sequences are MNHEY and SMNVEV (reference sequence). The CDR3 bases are TGTGCCAGCAGTTTCTCCCCCCCAGATACGCAGTATTTT. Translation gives CASSFSPPDTQYF.

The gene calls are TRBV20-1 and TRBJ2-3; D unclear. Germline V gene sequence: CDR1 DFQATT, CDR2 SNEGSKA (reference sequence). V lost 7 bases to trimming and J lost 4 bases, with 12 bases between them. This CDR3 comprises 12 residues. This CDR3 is CSVIRGPDTQYF. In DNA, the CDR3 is TGCAGTGTAATCCGAGGCCCAGATACGCAGTATTTT.

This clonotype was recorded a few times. The CDR3 loop is CASSPRVRAGSVTNEKLFF. CDR3 sequence (DNA): TGTGCCAGCAGCCCACGAGTCCGGGCAGGAAGTGTAACTAATGAAAAACTGTTTTTT. The chain carries TRBV7-9 and TRBJ1-4; no firm D call. V was trimmed by 5 bases and J by 1 base, leaving 23 bases between them. Germline V gene sequence: CDR1 SEHNR, CDR2 FQNEAQ (reference sequence). The CDR3 loop spans 19 amino acids. The full variable domain, its missing parts supplied by reference TRBV7-9 and TRBJ1-4, is DTGVSQNPRHKITKRGQNVTFRCDPISEHNRLYWYRQTLGQGPEFLTYFQNEAQLEKSRLLSDRFSAERPKGSFSTLEIQRTEQGDSAMYLCASSPRVRAGSVTNEKLFFGSGTQLSVL.

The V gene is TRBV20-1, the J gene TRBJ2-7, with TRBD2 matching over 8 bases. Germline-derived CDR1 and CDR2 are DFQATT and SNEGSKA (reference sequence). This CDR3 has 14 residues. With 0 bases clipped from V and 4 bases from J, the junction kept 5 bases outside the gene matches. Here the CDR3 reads CSARDRREVYEQYV. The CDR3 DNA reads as TGCAGTGCTAGAGATCGGCGGGAGGTTTACGAGCAGTACGTC.

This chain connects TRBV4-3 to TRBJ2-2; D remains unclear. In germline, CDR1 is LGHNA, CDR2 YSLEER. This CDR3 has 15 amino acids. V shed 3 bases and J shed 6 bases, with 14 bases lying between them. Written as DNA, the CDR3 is TGCGCCAGCAGCCAGCGAAGGGAAGTGGCCGGGGAGCTGTTTTTT. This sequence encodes CASSQRREVAGELFF.

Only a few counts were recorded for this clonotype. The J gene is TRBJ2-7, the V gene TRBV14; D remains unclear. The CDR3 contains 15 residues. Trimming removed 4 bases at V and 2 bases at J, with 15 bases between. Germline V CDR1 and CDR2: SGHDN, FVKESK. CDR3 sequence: CASSPSPPGAYEQYV. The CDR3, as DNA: TGTGCCAGCAGCCCTTCGCCGCCCGGAGCCTACGAGCAGTACGTC.

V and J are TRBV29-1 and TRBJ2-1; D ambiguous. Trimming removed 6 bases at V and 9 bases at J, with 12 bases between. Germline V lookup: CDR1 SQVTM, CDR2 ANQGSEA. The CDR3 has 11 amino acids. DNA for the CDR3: TGCAGCGTCCTGGGATTTGCTGAGCAGTTCTTC. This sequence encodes CSVLGFAEQFF.

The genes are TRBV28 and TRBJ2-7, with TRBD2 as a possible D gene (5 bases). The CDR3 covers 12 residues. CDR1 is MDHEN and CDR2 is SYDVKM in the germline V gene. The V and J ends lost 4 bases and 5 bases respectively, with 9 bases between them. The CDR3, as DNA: TGTGCCAGCAGTTCCGTTAGCGACGAGCAGTACTTC. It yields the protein CASSSVSDEQYF.

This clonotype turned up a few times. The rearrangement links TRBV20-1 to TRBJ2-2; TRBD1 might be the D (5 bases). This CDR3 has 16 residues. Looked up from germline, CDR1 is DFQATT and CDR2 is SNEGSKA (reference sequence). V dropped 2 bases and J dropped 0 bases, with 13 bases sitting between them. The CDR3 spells CSARTGATANTGELFF. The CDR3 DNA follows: TGCAGTGCTAGAACAGGAGCAACCGCGAACACCGGGGAGCTGTTTTTT.

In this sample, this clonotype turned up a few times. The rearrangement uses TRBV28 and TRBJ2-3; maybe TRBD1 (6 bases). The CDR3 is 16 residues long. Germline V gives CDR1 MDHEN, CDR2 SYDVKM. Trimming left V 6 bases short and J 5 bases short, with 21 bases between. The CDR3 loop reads CASSPTSGVGRDTQYF. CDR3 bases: TGTGCCAGCAGCCCAACATCAGGGGTAGGAAGAGATACGCAGTATTTT.

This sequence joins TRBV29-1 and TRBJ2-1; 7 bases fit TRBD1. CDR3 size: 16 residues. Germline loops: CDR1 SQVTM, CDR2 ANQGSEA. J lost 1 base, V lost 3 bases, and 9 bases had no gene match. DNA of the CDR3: TGCAGCGTTGAGGGGGTAGACAGGGCTTCCTACAATGAGCAGTTCTTC. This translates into CSVEGVDRASYNEQFF.

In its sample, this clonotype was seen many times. The CDR3 sequence: CSAVKGGSANEQFF. For the CDR3, the DNA is TGCAGTGCCGTAAAAGGGGGTAGCGCCAATGAGCAGTTCTTC. The chain employs TRBV20-1 and TRBJ2-1; perhaps TRBD1 as D (6 bases). The V gene's germline CDR1 is DFQATT and CDR2 SNEGSKA (reference sequence). V shed 6 bases and J shed 6 bases, with 18 bases lying between them. The CDR3 extends over 14 amino acids.